This TCR beta chain derives from a study of blood T cell repertoires in COVID-19. Authors' methods: For nucleated cells, counts were estimated from reference gene primer amplification. Only in-frame clones appear in the TCRdb table, and some are missing; sequencing was by immunoSEQ multiplex PCR. V and J calls and clone size follow that table, whereas D and trimming were derived from the DNA. The sample shows over 100,000 clones, approximately 80% of them seen only once. The CDR3 consists of 17 residues. Germline-derived CDR1 and CDR2 are SGHTA and FQGTGA. V shed 0 bases and J 2 bases; nucleotides not matched to a gene: 5.

The origin of this receptor is a woman in her sixties or seventies with active or convalescent COVID-19. The sequenced material came from peripheral blood. V gene TRBV7-3 combines with J gene TRBJ2-2, with 8 positions matching TRBD2. The CDR3 spells CASSLTAGGPNTGELFF. CDR3 nucleotide sequence: TGTGCCAGCAGCTTAACGGCGGGAGGACCAAACACCGGGGAGCTGTTTTTT.